A single sample is the source of the 32 T cell receptor beta chains below, sequenced in a study of a mutant IDH1 vaccine in newly diagnosed glioma. These receptors' targets are unknown. Repertoires were generated with immunoSEQ multiplex PCR, while TCRdb's copy carries only in-frame clones and drops some. Of roughly 120,000 clones listed, about four fifths are singletons. Time point denoted: week 11, during vaccination. The content of each vaccine dose was 300 ug of mutant IDH1 20-mer peptide, and topical imiquimod accompanied it. The specimen was PBMCs, collected from a glioma patient whose treatment included an IDH1 peptide vaccine. These TCRs come from a man aged 35 to 55 with glioma.

This clone was seen more than once but under ten times. The chain joins TRBV2 to TRBJ1-2; a weak D match, TRBD1 (5 bases). V was cut by 2 bases and J by 0 bases, with 13 bases left in between. The CDR3 is 16 amino acids. Germline CDR1 is SNHLY and CDR2 is FYNNEI. The CDR3 nucleotides are TGTGCCAGCAGTGAAATAGCGGGGGTTGCTAACTATGGCTACACCTTC. As protein: CASSEIAGVANYGYTF.

The rearrangement uses TRBV4-3 and TRBJ1-1, with D perhaps TRBD1 (6 bases). V was trimmed by 1 base and J by 1 base, leaving 10 bases between them. The CDR3 covers 15 residues. Germline V lookup: CDR1 LGHNA, CDR2 YSLEER. CDR3: CASSQAARGNTEAFF. The DNA for the CDR3 is TGCGCCAGCAGCCAAGCCGCCAGGGGGAACACTGAAGCTTTCTTT.

V and J are TRBV6-4 and TRBJ2-7; 7 bases match TRBD1. Germline V gene sequence: CDR1 MRHNA, CDR2 SNTAGT. With V trimmed by 9 bases and J by 1 base, 9 bases remained unmatched. The CDR3 is 14 residues long. This chain's CDR3 is CARAIRQGSYEQYF. As DNA, the CDR3 is TGTGCCAGAGCGATTCGACAGGGATCCTACGAGCAGTACTTC.

This chain connects TRBV6-6 to TRBJ1-3; D is possibly TRBD1 (5 bases). This CDR3 has 13 residues. Germline CDR1 and CDR2: MNHNY and SVGAGI (reference sequence). V was cut by 5 bases and J by 3 bases, with 8 bases left in between. The CDR3, as DNA: TGTGCCAGCAGTAAGGGGAATGGAAACACCATATATTTT. Protein product: CASSKGNGNTIYF.

The V gene is TRBV28, the J gene TRBJ2-7; D may be TRBD1 or TRBD2 (5 bases each). The CDR3 totals 13 residues. V was cut by 5 bases and J by 4 bases, with 12 bases left in between. The germline gives CDR1 MDHEN, CDR2 SYDVKM. The CDR3 nucleotides read TGTGCCAGCAGTGAGCTCTGGGGGTACGAGCAGTACTTC. It specifies CASSELWGYEQYF. Together with reference TRBV28 and TRBJ2-7, the CDR3 gives the full variable domain: DVKVTQSSRYLVKRTGEKVFLECVQDMDHENMFWYRQDPGLGLRLIYFSYDVKMKEKGDIPEGYSVSREKKERFSLILESASTNQTSMYLCASSELWGYEQYFGPGTRLTVT.

This rearrangement joins TRBV18 to TRBJ2-7, with D hard to call. This CDR3 has 14 amino acids. Per germline, CDR1 KGHSH and CDR2 LQKENI. V was clipped by 3 bases and J by 4 bases, with 13 bases between them. CDR3 sequence (DNA): TGTGCCAGCTCACCCGCAGAAACCTATTACGAGCAGTACTTC. Translation gives CASSPAETYYEQYF.

V usage is TRBV6-5 and J usage is TRBJ1-1; D might be TRBD1 (5 bases). V lost 6 bases and J 1 base, leaving 15 bases between the germline ends. The CDR3 runs 15 residues. Germline CDR1 MNHEY, CDR2 SVGAGI. The CDR3 DNA follows: TGTGCCAGCAGCCTGTCGGGGGTGGGGAACACTGAAGCTTTCTTT. Its translation is CASSLSGVGNTEAFF.

The chain combines TRBV29-1 with TRBJ2-5; 7 positions match TRBD2. CDR1 and CDR2 (germline): SQVTM, ANQGSEA. The CDR3 consists of 14 residues. The V and J ends lost 7 bases and 1 base, in that order; junction bases with no gene match: 9. CDR3 sequence (DNA): TGCAGCGCCCGTGCGGGGGTAGGCCAAGAGACCCAGTACTTC. It translates to CSARAGVGQETQYF. Drawing the rest from reference TRBV29-1 and TRBJ2-5, the complete variable domain is SAVISQKPSRDICQRGTSLTIQCQVDSQVTMMFWYRQQPGQSLTLIATANQGSEATYESGFVIDKFPISRPNLTFSTLTVSNMSPEDSSIYLCSARAGVGQETQYFGPGTRLLVL.

This CDR3 reads CASSDLPGNTIYF. DNA of the CDR3: TGTGCCAGCAGCGATCTTCCAGGAAACACCATATATTTT. The gene calls are TRBV9 and TRBJ1-3; unclear D gene. The CDR3 totals 13 residues. CDR1 and CDR2 from the germline V gene are SGDLS and YYNGEE. The germline V and J ends were trimmed by 3 bases and 4 bases, with 8 bases remaining between them.

This clone has more than one count but fewer than ten. The chain joins TRBV11-1 to TRBJ2-2; tentatively, D is TRBD1 or TRBD2 (5 bases each). V was cut by 1 base and J by 6 bases, with 6 bases left in between. The length of the CDR3 is 13 residues. Germline-derived CDR1 and CDR2 are SGHAT and FQDESV (reference sequence). The CDR3 here is CASSLGGSGELFF. For the CDR3, the DNA is TGTGCCAGCAGCTTAGGGGGGTCCGGGGAGCTGTTTTTT.

The rearrangement uses TRBV15 and TRBJ1-2; D remains ambiguous. Trimming removed 1 base at V and 3 bases at J, with 9 bases between. This CDR3 contains 14 residues. The germline CDR1 and CDR2 sequences are LNHNV and YYDKDF (reference sequence). CDR3 coding DNA: TGTGCCACCAGCAGAGTTGACCGCGACTATGGCTACACCTTC. It codes for CATSRVDRDYGYTF.

This clone was seen repeatedly, ten times or more. The chain carries TRBV7-3 and TRBJ2-1; D gene uncertain. V dropped 1 base and J dropped 8 bases, with 12 bases sitting between them. The germline V gene encodes CDR1 SGHTA and CDR2 FQGTGA. The CDR3 sequence is 14 residues long. This CDR3 reads CASSLIVSSHEQFF. CDR3 nucleotide sequence: TGTGCCAGCAGCTTAATTGTGAGCAGCCATGAGCAGTTCTTC.

The rearrangement joins TRBV4-1 to TRBJ2-7; D is unclear. Germline loops: CDR1 MGHRA, CDR2 YSYEKL. V lost 4 bases, J lost 2 bases, and 15 bases lay in between. This CDR3 is built from 15 residues. CDR3 bases: TGCGCCAGCAGCCTGTCGCGGACGGATACCTACGAGCAGTACTTC. This sequence encodes CASSLSRTDTYEQYF.

In this sample, this clone turned up once. The chain couples TRBV19 to TRBJ2-3; D is possibly TRBD1 (5 bases). The CDR3 is 16 residues long. Looked up from germline, CDR1 is LNHDA and CDR2 is SQIVND (reference sequence). The V gene lost 2 bases and the J gene lost 0 bases, with 12 bases spanning the gap. The CDR3 loop is CASSILGAGSTDTQYF. The DNA of the CDR3 is TGTGCCAGTAGTATATTAGGGGCAGGTAGCACAGATACGCAGTATTTT.

The sample holds one count of this clone. The chain combines TRBV11-2 with TRBJ2-1, with TRBD2 identical over 7 bases. CDR3 length equals 15 residues. In germline, CDR1 is SGHAT, CDR2 FQNNGV. V dropped 4 bases and J dropped 8; count of bases not matched to a gene: 11. The CDR3 sequence is CASSSLGGSVHEQFF. DNA of the CDR3: TGTGCCAGCAGCTCTCTGGGCGGGAGCGTACATGAGCAGTTCTTC.

V usage is TRBV9 and J usage is TRBJ1-2, with no clear D. This CDR3 has 15 amino acids. Germline-derived CDR1 and CDR2 are SGDLS and YYNGEE. Trimming took off 3 bases at V and 4 bases at J, with 16 bases between the two ends. CDR3 region: CASSAGVWQFYGYTF. CDR3 DNA: TGTGCCAGCAGCGCCGGTGTATGGCAGTTCTATGGCTACACCTTC.

The chain combines TRBV5-1 with TRBJ2-5; 9 nucleotides align to TRBD1. Unmatched junction bases numbered 7, after V lost 4 bases and J lost 9 bases. This CDR3 spans 13 amino acids. Germline V gene sequence: CDR1 SGHRS, CDR2 YFSETQ. In DNA, the CDR3 is TGCGCCAGCAGCCCCCGGGACAGGGCGGCCCAGTACTTC. Protein: CASSPRDRAAQYF.

This clone was detected only a few times. Other DNA sequences from this sample encode an identical CDR3 as well. The chain is built from TRBV6-1 and TRBJ1-5, with D maybe TRBD1 (6 bases). This CDR3 region has 14 residues. Trimming removed 3 bases from V and 4 bases from J, with 10 bases in between. Germline V gene data show CDR1 as MNHNS and CDR2 as SASEGT. As DNA, the CDR3 is TGTGCCAGCAGTGAGACAGGTGAGAATCAGCCCCAGCATTTT. This translates into CASSETGENQPQHF.

There are a few counts of this clone. The V gene is TRBV10-3, the J gene TRBJ2-7; 9 bases map to TRBD1. The CDR3 covers 16 residues. J lost 0 bases, V lost 6 bases, and 9 bases had no gene match. Germline V lookup: CDR1 ENHRY, CDR2 SYGVKD. The CDR3 nucleotides read TGTGCCATCAGCCCGGTGGGACAGGGTGGCTCCTACGAGCAGTACTTC. Translating it yields CAISPVGQGGSYEQYF.

The rearrangement uses TRBV21-1 and TRBJ2-7; the D call TRBD1 from the table was never checked on the DNA. TRBV21-1 is labeled a pseudogene. The CDR3 totals 19 residues. The CDR3: CASSKGGTGDDNSLYEQYF. The CDR3 nucleotides read TGTGCCAGCAGCAAAGGAGGGACAGGGGATGACAACTCACTCTACGAGCAGTACTTC.

This sequence joins TRBV5-1 and TRBJ2-1; 8 nucleotides line up with TRBD2. Looked up from germline, CDR1 is SGHRS and CDR2 is YFSETQ. The CDR3 runs to 15 residues. The J segment lost 1 base and the V segment lost 4 bases, leaving 4 bases of the junction unmatched. CDR3 amino acids: CASSAAGVSYNEQFF. Here the CDR3 DNA reads TGCGCCAGCAGCGCAGCGGGAGTGTCCTACAATGAGCAGTTCTTC.

The rearrangement links TRBV29-1 to TRBJ2-7, with D unresolved. Germline CDR1 is SQVTM and CDR2 is ANQGSEA. The CDR3 contains 11 residues. V lost 4 bases and J lost 1, with 5 bases in between. The CDR3 reads CSVVGSYEQYF. CDR3 DNA: TGCAGCGTTGTAGGGTCCTACGAGCAGTACTTC.

The CDR3 coding sequence is TGCGCCAGCAGTCAATCAGGGGAAGGGGGCGTACAAGAGACCCAGTACTTC. Translation: CASSQSGEGGVQETQYF. This chain uses TRBV23-1 with TRBJ2-5; the match to TRBD1 covers 7 bases. TRBV23-1 is placed among ORFs of uncertain function. The CDR3 is made up of 17 amino acids. V dropped 0 bases and J dropped 2; count of bases not matched to a gene: 9.

The gene calls are TRBV11-3 and TRBJ2-3; 8 bases match TRBD1. With 1 base clipped from V and 4 bases from J, the junction kept 4 bases outside the gene matches. The CDR3 loop spans 15 amino acids. Germline CDR1 is SGHNT and CDR2 is YENEEA. CDR3 region: CASSLGQGASDTQYF. The DNA for the CDR3 is TGTGCCAGCAGCTTAGGGCAGGGGGCGTCAGATACGCAGTATTTT.

The genes are TRBV2 and TRBJ2-7; D may be TRBD1 (5 bases). The V end lost 7 bases, the J end lost 3 bases, and 10 bases lay between the germline ends. The CDR3 totals 12 residues. Germline V CDR1 and CDR2: SNHLY, FYNNEI. CDR3 amino acids: CASTGWNYEQYF. In nucleotides, the CDR3 is TGTGCCAGCACAGGGTGGAACTACGAGCAGTACTTC.

This chain uses TRBV2 with TRBJ2-1, with 15 bases identical to TRBD2. CDR3 length: 15 amino acids. J gave up 7 bases and V 5 bases, and 3 bases lay outside the gene matches. Germline loops: CDR1 SNHLY, CDR2 FYNNEI. The CDR3, as DNA: TGTGCCAGCAGTAGGACTAGCGGGGGGGGAAATGAGCAGTTCTTC. This sequence encodes CASSRTSGGGNEQFF.

V gene TRBV5-5 combines with J gene TRBJ2-7; a weak D match, TRBD1 (6 bases). The germline V and J ends were trimmed by 2 bases and 5 bases, with 17 bases remaining between them. Germline CDR1 is SGHKS and CDR2 is YYEKEE (reference sequence). The CDR3 length is 15 residues. The CDR3 reads CASSLFGRGLDEQYF. The DNA of the CDR3 is TGTGCCAGCAGCTTATTCGGCAGGGGCTTGGACGAGCAGTACTTC.

This sequence joins TRBV11-2 and TRBJ2-7; no definite D call. This CDR3 region has 16 residues. V was cut by 2 bases and J by 3 bases, with 17 bases left in between. Germline CDR1 SGHAT, CDR2 FQNNGV. CDR3 protein: CASSLLTRAQVYEQYF. In DNA form, the CDR3 reads TGTGCCAGCAGCTTACTTACTCGCGCACAAGTCTACGAGCAGTACTTC.

The genes are TRBV7-9 and TRBJ1-1; no clear D gene. CDR3 length: 17 amino acids. The germline V gene encodes CDR1 SEHNR and CDR2 FQNEAQ (reference sequence). Trimming stripped 5 bases from V and 3 bases from J, with 22 bases between. CDR3: CASSPSKLSEGYTEAFF. The CDR3 DNA is TGTGCCAGCAGCCCCAGTAAACTATCAGAGGGCTACACTGAAGCTTTCTTT.

In DNA form, the CDR3 reads TGCGCCAGCGACCGGGACTCATTCTACGAGCAGTACTTC. As protein: CASDRDSFYEQYF. V is TRBV4-3 and J is TRBJ2-7; a weak D match, TRBD2 (6 bases). CDR3 length equals 13 residues. Germline V gene lookup returns CDR1 LGHNA and CDR2 YSLEER. Trimming shortened V by 8 bases and J by 3 bases, and 14 bases separated the two germline ends.

This chain joins TRBV6-5 and TRBJ2-3; D not certain. Germline V gene lookup returns CDR1 MNHEY and CDR2 SVGAGI. The CDR3 consists of 13 residues. Between the trimmed V and J ends, which lost 5 bases and 4 bases, there was a span of 10 bases. CDR3 loop: CASSPRKPDTQYF. Written as DNA, the CDR3 is TGTGCCAGCAGTCCCCGGAAACCAGATACGCAGTATTTT.

The J gene is TRBJ2-5, the V gene TRBV5-1, with D perhaps TRBD2 (6 bases). This CDR3 spans 14 amino acids. Germline-derived CDR1 and CDR2 are SGHRS and YFSETQ. The V end was cut by 1 base, the J end by 3 bases, with 10 bases between. DNA of the CDR3: TGCGCCAGCAGCTTGTACACGGGGGAAGAGACCCAGTACTTC. Translation: CASSLYTGEETQYF.